This is a list of T cell receptor beta chains from one sample in a study of T cell responses to AZD1222 COVID-19 vaccine. The assay was immunoSEQ multiplex PCR, and TCRdb's table has in-frame clones only and misses some. The table lists roughly 130,000 clones, roughly 87% of them singletons. Sequencing was performed on peripheral blood, taken on day 0 of AZD1222 vaccination. These receptors were taken from an adult in good health. Both conserved end residues are part of each CDR3. D genes are given only for firm matches. Clone size is shown for a subset of rows, as once, few, many or a class of expanded clone.

V gene: TRBV9
J gene: TRBJ2-7
CDR3 length: 15
D gene: TRBD1
clone size: -
CDR3 DNA: TGTGCCAGCAGCCCTGGGACAGGGGGTACCTACGAGCAGTACTTC
CDR3 protein: CASSPGTGGTYEQYF

V gene: TRBV4-2
J gene: TRBJ1-5
CDR3 length: 15
D gene: TRBD1
clone size: -
CDR3 DNA: TGTGCCAGCAGCCCAATAGGACAGGGGGTTGAGCCCCAGCATTTT
CDR3 protein: CASSPIGQGVEPQHF

V gene: TRBV27
J gene: TRBJ2-1
CDR3 length: 16
D gene: TRBD2
clone size: -
CDR3 DNA: TGTGCCAGCAGAGGACTAGCGGGGGGGCTAGGTAATGAGCAGTTCTTC
CDR3 protein: CASRGLAGGLGNEQFF

V gene: TRBV5-1
J gene: TRBJ2-2
CDR3 length: 14
D gene: -
clone size: -
CDR3 DNA: TGCGCCAGCAGCTTGGGGGACACGACCGGGGAGCTGTTTTTT
CDR3 protein: CASSLGDTTGELFF

V gene: TRBV25-1
J gene: TRBJ1-4
CDR3 length: 15
D gene: -
clone size: -
CDR3 DNA: TGTGCCAGCAGTCACTGGTCAGTTGGGAATGAAAAACTGTTTTTT
CDR3 protein: CASSHWSVGNEKLFF

V gene: TRBV5-1
J gene: TRBJ1-2
CDR3 length: 13
D gene: -
clone size: -
CDR3 DNA: TGCGCCAGCAGCTTGGCCCAGGGAACTGGCTACACCTTC
CDR3 protein: CASSLAQGTGYTF

V gene: TRBV28
J gene: TRBJ1-1
CDR3 length: 14
D gene: -
clone size: -
CDR3 DNA: TGTGCCAGCACCCCGCCAGGGATGAACACTGAAGCTTTCTTT
CDR3 protein: CASTPPGMNTEAFF

V gene: TRBV7-8
J gene: TRBJ2-7
CDR3 length: 15
D gene: -
clone size: -
CDR3 DNA: TGTGCCAGCAGCGTCTCAAGGGAGAAAAACTACGAGCAGTACTTC
CDR3 protein: CASSVSREKNYEQYF

V gene: TRBV6-5
J gene: TRBJ1-1
CDR3 length: 12
D gene: -
clone size: -
CDR3 DNA: TGTGCCAGCGGGCGGGACGGGCGTGAAGCTTTCTTT
CDR3 protein: CASGRDGREAFF

V gene: TRBV13
J gene: TRBJ1-1
CDR3 length: 16
D gene: TRBD1
clone size: -
CDR3 DNA: TGTGCCAGCAGCCTGATGGACAGGGGTGATTCGACTGAAGCTTTCTTT
CDR3 protein: CASSLMDRGDSTEAFF

V gene: TRBV24-1
J gene: TRBJ1-1
CDR3 length: 12
D gene: -
clone size: -
CDR3 DNA: TGTGCCACCAGTGAGGGGGCCGGGGGTGCTTTCTTT
CDR3 protein: CATSEGAGGAFF

V gene: TRBV6-5
J gene: TRBJ2-6
CDR3 length: 15
D gene: -
clone size: -
CDR3 DNA: TGTGCCAGCAGTTATTGGGGTTCCGGGGCCAACGTCCTGACTTTC
CDR3 protein: CASSYWGSGANVLTF

V gene: TRBV6-2/TRBV6-3
J gene: TRBJ2-7
CDR3 length: 14
D gene: -
clone size: -
CDR3 DNA: TGTGCCAGCAGTTCTATTATCGCCTCCTACGAGCAGTACTTC
CDR3 protein: CASSSIIASYEQYF

V gene: TRBV29-1
J gene: TRBJ1-3
CDR3 length: 15
D gene: TRBD1
clone size: -
CDR3 DNA: TGCAGCGTTGGGGTCAGGGGGCGAGTAGGAAACACCATATATTTT
CDR3 protein: CSVGVRGRVGNTIYF

V gene: TRBV6-5
J gene: TRBJ1-1
CDR3 length: 14
D gene: -
clone size: -
CDR3 DNA: TGTGCCAGCAGTTACGACAGCCTTGCCACTGAAGCTTTCTTT
CDR3 protein: CASSYDSLATEAFF

V gene: TRBV7-3
J gene: TRBJ2-3
CDR3 length: 14
D gene: -
clone size: -
CDR3 DNA: TGTGCCAGCAGCTTGGGCCTCGCGACAGATACGCAGTATTTT
CDR3 protein: CASSLGLATDTQYF

V gene: TRBV7-9
J gene: TRBJ1-3
CDR3 length: 15
D gene: -
clone size: -
CDR3 DNA: TGTGCCAGCAGCTTAAGTGCTGACTCTGGAAACACCATATATTTT
CDR3 protein: CASSLSADSGNTIYF

V gene: TRBV28
J gene: TRBJ2-7
CDR3 length: 15
D gene: TRBD1
clone size: -
CDR3 DNA: TGTGCCAGCAGCTTACCGGGACAGGGGAACTACGAGCAGTACTTC
CDR3 protein: CASSLPGQGNYEQYF

V gene: TRBV18
J gene: TRBJ1-4
CDR3 length: 13
D gene: -
clone size: -
CDR3 DNA: TGTGCCAGCTCACCCCGGGCGGGTGAAAAACTGTTTTTT
CDR3 protein: CASSPRAGEKLFF

V gene: TRBV7-3
J gene: TRBJ2-3
CDR3 length: 14
D gene: -
clone size: -
CDR3 DNA: TGTGCCAGCAGCTTAACCTCCACCACAGATACGCAGTATTTT
CDR3 protein: CASSLTSTTDTQYF

V gene: TRBV3-1/TRBV3-2
J gene: TRBJ1-2
CDR3 length: 14
D gene: -
clone size: -
CDR3 DNA: TGTGCCAGCAGCCAAGTCGACGGGGCGGGTGGCTACACCTTC
CDR3 protein: CASSQVDGAGGYTF

V gene: TRBV3-1/TRBV3-2
J gene: TRBJ1-2
CDR3 length: 15
D gene: -
clone size: -
CDR3 DNA: TGTGCCAGCAGCCCCCCGATTTCAGGCGACTATGGCTACACCTTC
CDR3 protein: CASSPPISGDYGYTF

V gene: TRBV5-6
J gene: TRBJ1-1
CDR3 length: 14
D gene: -
clone size: -
CDR3 DNA: TGTGCCAGCAGCTTGGTTTTAGTGAACACTGAAGCTTTCTTT
CDR3 protein: CASSLVLVNTEAFF

V gene: TRBV6-5
J gene: TRBJ2-5
CDR3 length: 13
D gene: -
clone size: -
CDR3 DNA: TGTGCCAGCAGTTACCCTGGGACCGGGTTTCAGTACTTC
CDR3 protein: CASSYPGTGFQYF

V gene: TRBV27
J gene: TRBJ1-4
CDR3 length: 15
D gene: -
clone size: -
CDR3 DNA: TGTGCCAGCAGTAAATACACAGCAACTAATGAAAAACTGTTTTTT
CDR3 protein: CASSKYTATNEKLFF

V gene: TRBV19
J gene: TRBJ2-7
CDR3 length: 13
D gene: -
clone size: few
CDR3 DNA: TGTGCCAGTAGTAGGCAAGCCCCCTACGAGCAGTACTTC
CDR3 protein: CASSRQAPYEQYF

V gene: TRBV7-3
J gene: TRBJ1-1
CDR3 length: 14
D gene: -
clone size: -
CDR3 DNA: TGTGCCAGCAGCTTAGGCACTTTGAACACTGAAGCTTTCTTT
CDR3 protein: CASSLGTLNTEAFF

V gene: TRBV4-1
J gene: TRBJ1-6
CDR3 length: 17
D gene: -
clone size: -
CDR3 DNA: TGCGCCAGCAGCCAAGATACTGGAGGGAGGAGTGGATCACCCCTCCACTTT
CDR3 protein: CASSQDTGGRSGSPLHF

V gene: TRBV21-1
J gene: TRBJ2-7
CDR3 length: 17
D gene: -
clone size: -
CDR3 DNA: TGTGCCAGCAGCAACCGGGGTAGCGGGGGGGCCACCTACGAGCAGTACTTC
CDR3 protein: CASSNRGSGGATYEQYF

V gene: TRBV15
J gene: TRBJ2-3
CDR3 length: 16
D gene: -
clone size: -
CDR3 DNA: TGTGCCACCAGCAGTCCACAGGGTCCTAGCACAGATACGCAGTATTTT
CDR3 protein: CATSSPQGPSTDTQYF

V gene: TRBV12-3/TRBV12-4
J gene: TRBJ1-1
CDR3 length: 8
D gene: -
clone size: once
CDR3 DNA: TGTGCCAGCTCTGAAGCTTTCTTT
CDR3 protein: CASSEAFF

V gene: TRBV7-2
J gene: TRBJ1-2
CDR3 length: 13
D gene: -
clone size: -
CDR3 DNA: TGTGCCAGCAGCTTAGGGCCTCGGGATGGCTACACCTTC
CDR3 protein: CASSLGPRDGYTF

V gene: TRBV28
J gene: TRBJ1-2
CDR3 length: 14
D gene: -
clone size: -
CDR3 DNA: TGTGCCAGCAGACCCGCCGGGCTTAACTATGGCTACACCTTC
CDR3 protein: CASRPAGLNYGYTF

V gene: TRBV6-5
J gene: TRBJ2-7
CDR3 length: 15
D gene: TRBD1
clone size: few
CDR3 DNA: TGTGCCAGCAGTTCACCGGGACAGGGGAGCCACGAGCAGTACTTC
CDR3 protein: CASSSPGQGSHEQYF

V gene: TRBV7-9
J gene: TRBJ1-2
CDR3 length: 12
D gene: -
clone size: -
CDR3 DNA: TGTGCCAGCAGCTTAGATGGGGTCGGCTACACCTTC
CDR3 protein: CASSLDGVGYTF

V gene: TRBV24-1
J gene: TRBJ1-5
CDR3 length: 15
D gene: -
clone size: once
CDR3 DNA: TGTGCCAACGAACGCATGAAGGGTGGGAATCAGCCCCAGCATTTT
CDR3 protein: CANERMKGGNQPQHF

V gene: TRBV3-1/TRBV3-2
J gene: TRBJ2-7
CDR3 length: 12
D gene: -
clone size: -
CDR3 DNA: TGTGCCAGCAGCCAATCCGGCTTGGAGCAGTACTTC
CDR3 protein: CASSQSGLEQYF

V gene: TRBV9
J gene: TRBJ1-1
CDR3 length: 14
D gene: -
clone size: -
CDR3 DNA: TGTGCCAGCAGCTTCGGACAGACGAACACTGAAGCTTTCTTT
CDR3 protein: CASSFGQTNTEAFF

V gene: TRBV6-1
J gene: TRBJ1-5
CDR3 length: 14
D gene: -
clone size: -
CDR3 DNA: TGTGCCAGCAGTGAAGCCAGAGTCAATCAGCCCCAGCATTTT
CDR3 protein: CASSEARVNQPQHF

V gene: TRBV18
J gene: TRBJ2-1
CDR3 length: 16
D gene: TRBD1
clone size: -
CDR3 DNA: TGTGCCAGCTCACCCCTTGCGATGACAGGGGTCAATGAGCAGTTCTTC
CDR3 protein: CASSPLAMTGVNEQFF

V gene: TRBV4-3
J gene: TRBJ2-7
CDR3 length: 15
D gene: TRBD2
clone size: -
CDR3 DNA: TGCGCCAGCAGTCCCACTAGCGGGGGATGGGTCGAGCAGTACTTC
CDR3 protein: CASSPTSGGWVEQYF

V gene: TRBV2
J gene: TRBJ1-1
CDR3 length: 12
D gene: TRBD1
clone size: -
CDR3 DNA: TGTGCCAGCGGGGCAGGGGGCACTGAAGCTTTCTTT
CDR3 protein: CASGAGGTEAFF

V gene: TRBV11-2
J gene: TRBJ1-1
CDR3 length: 15
D gene: TRBD1
clone size: -
CDR3 DNA: TGTGCCAGCAGCTCATTACAGGGGGAGAACACTGAAGCTTTCTTT
CDR3 protein: CASSSLQGENTEAFF

V gene: TRBV27
J gene: TRBJ2-1
CDR3 length: 14
D gene: TRBD1
clone size: -
CDR3 DNA: TGTGCCAGCAGTTTACAGGGGGCGCTCAATGAGCAGTTCTTC
CDR3 protein: CASSLQGALNEQFF

V gene: TRBV4-2
J gene: TRBJ2-1
CDR3 length: 18
D gene: TRBD2
clone size: -
CDR3 DNA: TGTGCCAGCAGCCAGGGTCCCTTGGGACTAGCGGTCTACAATGAGCAGTTCTTC
CDR3 protein: CASSQGPLGLAVYNEQFF

V gene: TRBV28
J gene: TRBJ1-1
CDR3 length: 11
D gene: -
clone size: -
CDR3 DNA: TGTGCCACCAAGACAGGCCCTGAAGCTTTCTTT
CDR3 protein: CATKTGPEAFF

V gene: TRBV6-5
J gene: TRBJ1-1
CDR3 length: 13
D gene: -
clone size: -
CDR3 DNA: TGTGCCAGCAGTCCTGTCGGGGACACTGAAGCTTTCTTT
CDR3 protein: CASSPVGDTEAFF

V gene: TRBV9
J gene: TRBJ1-1
CDR3 length: 14
D gene: TRBD1
clone size: once
CDR3 DNA: TGTGCCAGCAGCCCTATAAGACAGGGGGCTGAAGCTTTCTTT
CDR3 protein: CASSPIRQGAEAFF

V gene: TRBV24-1
J gene: TRBJ1-2
CDR3 length: 15
D gene: -
clone size: -
CDR3 DNA: TGTGCCACCAGTCCAGCGGGCAGCCCTTACTATGGCTACACCTTC
CDR3 protein: CATSPAGSPYYGYTF

V gene: TRBV11-3
J gene: TRBJ2-3
CDR3 length: 13
D gene: -
clone size: -
CDR3 DNA: TGTGCCAGCAGTCTCTCGACCGGAGATACGCAGTATTTT
CDR3 protein: CASSLSTGDTQYF

V gene: TRBV9
J gene: TRBJ2-7
CDR3 length: 15
D gene: TRBD1
clone size: -
CDR3 DNA: TGTGCCAGCAGTACTGGGACAGGGGGCGGTTACGAGCAGTACTTC
CDR3 protein: CASSTGTGGGYEQYF

V gene: TRBV2
J gene: TRBJ1-1
CDR3 length: 14
D gene: -
clone size: -
CDR3 DNA: TGTGCCAGCAGTGGGGCAGGATCGAGCACTGAAGCTTTCTTT
CDR3 protein: CASSGAGSSTEAFF

V gene: TRBV4-2
J gene: TRBJ2-3
CDR3 length: 12
D gene: -
clone size: -
CDR3 DNA: TGTGCCAGCAGCCAAGAGACAGATACGCAGTATTTT
CDR3 protein: CASSQETDTQYF

V gene: TRBV9
J gene: TRBJ2-7
CDR3 length: 13
D gene: -
clone size: -
CDR3 DNA: TGTGCCAGCAGCGTAGACCCTACCTACGAGCAGTACTTC
CDR3 protein: CASSVDPTYEQYF

V gene: TRBV24-1
J gene: TRBJ1-2
CDR3 length: 13
D gene: -
clone size: -
CDR3 DNA: TGTGCCACCAGTGGTCCAGGGGACTATGGCTACACCTTC
CDR3 protein: CATSGPGDYGYTF